Listed here are 17 T cell receptor beta chains from one sample, sequenced in a study of blood T cell repertoires in COVID-19. The protocol was immunoSEQ multiplex PCR, while the TCRdb copy is restricted to in-frame clones and leaves out a portion. The sample lists tens of thousands of clones, approximately 87% occurring once. Sequencing was carried out using peripheral blood. The receptors shown here come from a human donor in a cohort sampled during active COVID-19.

The V and J genes are TRBV5-5 and TRBJ1-2; 10 bases agree with TRBD1. Germline V lookup: CDR1 SGHKS, CDR2 YYEKEE (reference sequence). V was clipped by 1 base and J by 1 base; unmatched bases: 7. There are 17 residues in the CDR3. The CDR3 protein is CASSLRQGAGDNYGYTF. The CDR3 DNA sequence: TGTGCCAGCAGCTTGAGACAGGGGGCTGGTGATAACTATGGCTACACCTTC. Based on the CDR3 plus reference TRBV5-5 and TRBJ1-2, the full variable domain is DAGVTQSPTHLIKTRGQQVTLRCSPISGHKSVSWYQQVLGQGPQFIFQYYEKEERGRGNFPDRFSARQFPNYSSELNVNALLLGDSALYLCASSLRQGAGDNYGYTFGSGTRLTVV.

This CDR3 is CASSLALAGGTDTQYF. The CDR3, as DNA: TGTGCCAGCAGCTTAGCCCTAGCGGGGGGTACAGATACGCAGTATTTT. This chain joins TRBV7-2 and TRBJ2-3, with TRBD2 matching over 11 bases. With V trimmed by 0 bases and J by 3 bases, 2 bases remained unmatched. CDR3 length equals 16 residues. Germline CDR1 reads SGHTA; CDR2 reads FQGNSA.

V usage is TRBV9 and J usage is TRBJ2-2, with TRBD1 identical over 9 bases. The CDR3 is 16 residues long. Trimming at V came to 0 bases and at J to 6 bases, leaving 6 bases not matched to a gene. Germline V gene data show CDR1 as SGDLS and CDR2 as YYNGEE. CDR3 protein: CASSVATGGTAGELFF. CDR3 bases: TGTGCCAGCAGCGTAGCCACAGGGGGCACGGCCGGGGAGCTGTTTTTT. Variable domain in full (rest from reference TRBV9 and TRBJ2-2): DSGVTQTPKHLITATGQRVTLRCSPRSGDLSVYWYQQSLDQGLQFLIQYYNGEERAKGNILERFSAQQFPDLHSELNLSSLELGDSALYFCASSVATGGTAGELFFGEGSRLTVL.

The rearrangement uses TRBV15 and TRBJ2-1; D possibly corresponds to TRBD2 (6 bases). This CDR3 has 15 amino acids. V was trimmed by 0 bases and J by 6 bases, leaving 12 bases between them. Germline V gene lookup returns CDR1 LNHNV and CDR2 YYDKDF (reference sequence). The CDR3 protein is CATSRDHSGANEQFF. As DNA, the CDR3 is TGTGCCACCAGCAGAGATCATAGCGGCGCCAATGAGCAGTTCTTC.

The chain combines TRBV24-1 with TRBJ2-1; 9 positions match TRBD1. The CDR3 has 18 amino acids. V lost 4 bases and J lost 1; bases outside the gene matches: 10. Per germline, CDR1 KGHDR and CDR2 SFDVKD. CDR3 residues: CATSERDRAIGSYNEQFF. As DNA, the CDR3 is TGTGCCACCAGTGAAAGGGACAGGGCGATTGGTTCCTACAATGAGCAGTTCTTC.

This rearrangement joins TRBV5-1 to TRBJ1-2, with a possible D match to TRBD1 (5 bases). Trimming shortened V by 2 bases and J by 0 bases, and 8 bases separated the two germline ends. CDR3 length: 14 amino acids. Germline V gene sequence: CDR1 SGHRS, CDR2 YFSETQ. The CDR3 nucleotides read TGCGCCAGCAGCTTTGACAGCTCTAACTATGGCTACACCTTC. The encoded protein is CASSFDSSNYGYTF. The variable domain in full, completed from reference TRBV5-1 and TRBJ1-2, reads KAGVTQTPRYLIKTRGQQVTLSCSPISGHRSVSWYQQTPGQGLQFLFEYFSETQRNKGNFPGRFSGRQFSNSRSEMNVSTLELGDSALYLCASSFDSSNYGYTFGSGTRLTVV.

CDR3 DNA sequence: TGTGCCAGCAGCTCGCAGGGACAGTCTAATTCACCCCTCCACTTT. It translates to CASSSQGQSNSPLHF. The chain combines TRBV7-2 with TRBJ1-6, with 7 bases lining up with TRBD1. Germline lookup yields CDR1 SGHTA and CDR2 FQGNSA. The CDR3 totals 15 residues. V gave up 4 bases and J gave up 6 bases; unmatched junction bases: 6.

The CDR3 nucleotides are TGTGCCAGCAGCCTCAATACAGGGTCTGGCTACAATGAGCAGTTCTTC. Amino acids: CASSLNTGSGYNEQFF. The J gene is TRBJ2-1, the V gene TRBV11-2; maybe TRBD1 (6 bases). V lost 5 bases and J lost 3, with 17 bases in between. The CDR3 has 16 amino acids. Germline V lookup: CDR1 SGHAT, CDR2 FQNNGV.

V and J are TRBV5-8 and TRBJ2-5, with 7 bases fitting TRBD1. This CDR3 contains 17 residues. V trimming: 4 bases; J trimming: 4 bases; junction bases outside the gene matches: 16. Germline values: CDR1 SGHTS, CDR2 YDEGEE. CDR3 region: CASSQAVAEGGVETQYF. The CDR3 DNA reads as TGTGCCAGCAGCCAGGCGGTCGCCGAAGGGGGCGTAGAGACCCAGTACTTC.

This rearrangement joins TRBV7-2 to TRBJ1-1; perhaps TRBD1 as D (5 bases). CDR1 SGHTA and CDR2 FQGNSA come from the germline V gene. The CDR3 has 14 residues. Trimming stripped 10 bases from V and 2 bases from J, with 17 bases between. As DNA, the CDR3 is TGTGCCACCAACGTGGTGGGGGGAAACACTGAAGCTTTCTTT. This gives the protein CATNVVGGNTEAFF.

This sequence joins TRBV5-1 and TRBJ1-2; tentatively, D is TRBD1 (5 bases). CDR1 SGHRS and CDR2 YFSETQ come from the germline V gene. Deletions cut 0 bases from V and 4 bases from J, with 13 bases between. The CDR3 extends over 15 amino acids. The CDR3 nucleotides read TGCGCCAGCAGCTTGGAGGGGTCTAGGGCCTATGGCTACACCTTC. Translated, it gives CASSLEGSRAYGYTF.

The chain combines TRBV6-1 with TRBJ2-3; 11 nucleotides agree with TRBD2. The germline gives CDR1 MNHNS, CDR2 SASEGT. V lost 4 bases to trimming and J lost 1 base; unmatched junction nucleotides: 4. The CDR3 has 16 residues. The CDR3 protein is CASSGTSGSGTDTQYF. CDR3 in DNA: TGTGCCAGCAGTGGTACTAGCGGGAGTGGCACAGATACGCAGTATTTT.

This sequence joins TRBV5-6 and TRBJ2-3, with TRBD2 identical over 9 bases. Germline values: CDR1 SGHDT, CDR2 YYEEEE. Losses at the gene ends were 4 bases for V and 0 bases for J; bases not matched to a gene: 9. The length of the CDR3 is 17 residues. The CDR3 loop reads CASSRGTSHDSTDTQYF. DNA for the CDR3: TGTGCCAGCAGCCGGGGGACTAGCCACGATAGCACAGATACGCAGTATTTT.

This clone has a single count. The V gene is TRBV7-2, the J gene TRBJ1-1; no reliable D call. The CDR3 runs to 14 residues. The V end was cut by 1 base, the J end by 4 bases, with 10 bases between. Per germline, CDR1 SGHTA and CDR2 FQGNSA. The CDR3 spells CASSLGRIATEAFF. For the CDR3, the DNA is TGTGCCAGCAGCTTAGGGAGGATTGCCACTGAAGCTTTCTTT.

The chain couples TRBV20-1 to TRBJ2-1, with a tentative D call TRBD1 (5 bases). The V and J ends lost 3 bases and 6 bases respectively, with 12 bases between them. This CDR3 is built from 13 residues. The germline V gene encodes CDR1 DFQATT and CDR2 SNEGSKA (reference sequence). As DNA, the CDR3 is TGCAGTGCTAGTCGGACAAAGGGCAATGAGCAGTTCTTC. Translated, it gives CSASRTKGNEQFF.

The J gene is TRBJ1-1, the V gene TRBV6-1; unclear D gene. The CDR3 consists of 15 residues. Between the trimmed V and J ends, which lost 2 bases and 1 base, there was a span of 11 bases. Germline lookup yields CDR1 MNHNS and CDR2 SASEGT. In nucleotides, the CDR3 is TGTGCCAGCAGTGAAACTGCGGAAACGAACACTGAAGCTTTCTTT. Its protein product is CASSETAETNTEAFF.

The rearrangement uses TRBV5-1 and TRBJ1-5, with a weak D call TRBD1 (5 bases). V was clipped by 4 bases and J by 4 bases, with 15 bases between them. Germline V gives CDR1 SGHRS, CDR2 YFSETQ. The CDR3 contains 15 residues. The CDR3 loop reads CASSPSGGSNQPQHF. The DNA for the CDR3 is TGCGCCAGCAGCCCCTCGGGGGGGTCGAATCAGCCCCAGCATTTT.